Many counts were recorded for the clone carrying this TCR beta chain. The sample originates from a study of neurological immune-mediated disorders. TCRdb recomputed calls from the 5' RACE reads with MiXCR, one row per CDR3 protein. Of approximately 45,000 distinct CDR3 sequences in the sample, 10% to 15% were seen once. The sample was PBMCs. This sequence was found in a female donor in good health.

The CDR3 reads CASSRDRGYTDTQYF. DNA of the CDR3: TGTGCCAGCAGCCGGGACAGGGGGTACACAGATACGCAGTATTTT. The chain combines TRBV12-3 or TRBV12-4 with TRBJ2-3; 11 bases agree with TRBD1. This CDR3 is 15 amino acids long. The ends lost 6 bases at V and 2 bases at J; junction bases unmatched: 4.